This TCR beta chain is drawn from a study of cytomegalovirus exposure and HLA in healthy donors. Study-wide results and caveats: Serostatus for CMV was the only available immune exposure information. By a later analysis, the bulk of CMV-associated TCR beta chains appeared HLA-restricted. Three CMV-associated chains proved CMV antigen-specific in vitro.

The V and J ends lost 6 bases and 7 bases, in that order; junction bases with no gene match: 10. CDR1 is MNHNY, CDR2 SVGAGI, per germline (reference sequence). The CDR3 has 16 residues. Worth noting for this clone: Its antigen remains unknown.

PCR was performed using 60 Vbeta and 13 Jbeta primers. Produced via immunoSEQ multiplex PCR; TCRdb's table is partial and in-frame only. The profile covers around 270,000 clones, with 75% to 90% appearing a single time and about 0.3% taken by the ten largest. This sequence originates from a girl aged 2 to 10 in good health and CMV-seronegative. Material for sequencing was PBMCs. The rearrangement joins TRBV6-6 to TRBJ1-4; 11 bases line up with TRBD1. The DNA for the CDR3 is TGTGCCAGCAGACGGACAGGGGGCCCAAGCGCTGAAAAACTGTTTTTT. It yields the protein CASRRTGGPSAEKLFF.